The rows below give T cell receptor beta chains drawn from one sample of a study of T cell changes during pregnancy in multiple sclerosis. The protocol was immunoSEQ multiplex PCR, while the TCRdb copy is restricted to in-frame clones and leaves out a portion. The data show roughly 30,000 clones, with 90% seen just once and 4.3% held by the top ten. The sequencing here drew on CD8+ T cells from peripheral blood mononuclear cells, taken in the second trimester of pregnancy. These receptors all stem from a female donor with multiple sclerosis, enrolled in a pregnancy study. The CDR3 runs from the conserved cysteine through the conserved F or W. D genes are given only for firm matches. For some rows the clone size is stated as once, few or many, or as a class when expanded; others skip it.

d_call	v_call	j_call	clone_size	cdr3_nt	cdr3_aa
.	TRBV6-6	TRBJ1-1	.	TGTGCCAGCAGGAAAGGGTCGGGAAACACTGAAGCTTTCTTT	CASRKGSGNTEAFF
TRBD1	TRBV7-9	TRBJ2-1	.	TGTGCCAGCAGCTTTCCGACAGGGTGGAATGAGCAGTTCTTC	CASSFPTGWNEQFF
.	TRBV2	TRBJ2-7	.	TGTGCCAGCGCTAGACAGAAATCCTACGAGCAGTACTTC	CASARQKSYEQYF
TRBD2	TRBV7-2	TRBJ2-2	.	TGTGCCAGCAGCTTTAGACTAGCAAGCACCGGGGAGCTGTTTTTT	CASSFRLASTGELFF
.	TRBV4-2	TRBJ2-6	.	TGTGCCAGCAGCCAAGAGGGAGGAGCTGGGGCCAACGTCCTGACTTTC	CASSQEGGAGANVLTF
TRBD2	TRBV4-3	TRBJ2-1	.	TGCGCCAGCAGCCAAGATCTGGCTAGCGGGTCCTACAATGAGCAGTTCTTC	CASSQDLASGSYNEQFF
TRBD2	TRBV10-2	TRBJ2-7	.	TGCGCCAGCGGGGGACTAGCTTACGAGCAGTACTTC	CASGGLAYEQYF
TRBD1	TRBV5-4	TRBJ1-2	.	TGTGCCAGCAGCTCAGGACAGGGGGGACTGAACTATGGCTACACCTTC	CASSSGQGGLNYGYTF
TRBD2	TRBV6-5	TRBJ2-5	.	TGTGCCAGCAGTTACAGGGGACTAGAAGAGACCCAGTACTTC	CASSYRGLEETQYF
TRBD2	TRBV7-9	TRBJ2-7	.	TGTGCCAGCAGCCCCCTATTTTGGACTAGCGGATCCTACGAGCAGTACTTC	CASSPLFWTSGSYEQYF
.	TRBV7-9	TRBJ2-2	.	TGTGCCAGCAGCCTAGACAGGAAGAACACCGGGGAGCTGTTTTTT	CASSLDRKNTGELFF
TRBD1	TRBV6-6	TRBJ1-1	.	TGTGCCAGCTCTGAGACAGGGGGTTTTACTGAAGCTTTCTTT	CASSETGGFTEAFF
TRBD2	TRBV6-6	TRBJ2-3	.	TGTGCCAGCGAACTAGCGGGAGAGAGGGGATGGGATACGCAGTATTTT	CASELAGERGWDTQYF
.	TRBV2	TRBJ2-1	.	TGTGCCAGCAGTGGTGGGCGGGAAGGATACAATGAGCAGTTCTTC	CASSGGREGYNEQFF
.	TRBV30	TRBJ2-7	once	TGTGCCTGGAGCGACAGGCCCTACGAGCAGTACTTC	CAWSDRPYEQYF
.	TRBV4-3	TRBJ1-2	.	TGCGCCAGCAGCCAAGAGAGCATTTCGGCACAAGGGGACTATGGCTACACCTTC	CASSQESISAQGDYGYTF
.	TRBV4-1	TRBJ2-5	.	TGCGCCAGCAGCCACCTACTCGCAGAACAGCCGGAGACCCAGTACTTC	CASSHLLAEQPETQYF
TRBD2	TRBV6-4	TRBJ2-3	.	TGTGCCAGCAGTCGGACTAGCGGGAGTGGAGATACGCAGTATTTT	CASSRTSGSGDTQYF
TRBD2	TRBV19	TRBJ2-1	.	TGTGCCAGTAGCCCGGGACTAGCGGGAGACGATGAGCAGTTCTTC	CASSPGLAGDDEQFF
.	TRBV5-1	TRBJ2-7	.	TGCGCCAGCAGCTTTTGGGGGCCGGACGAGCAGTACTTC	CASSFWGPDEQYF
.	TRBV21-1	TRBJ2-7	.	TGTGCCAGCAGCAAAGAGGTCCGGGGGTGGTCGTCCTACGAGCAGTACTTC	CASSKEVRGWSSYEQYF
TRBD1	TRBV7-7	TRBJ1-1	.	TGTGCCAGCAGCCCAGGACAGGGATTCGTAGCTTTCTTT	CASSPGQGFVAFF
TRBD2	TRBV2	TRBJ2-7	.	TGTGCCAGCAGTGAAGTGATAGCGGGAGACTACGAGCAGTACTTC	CASSEVIAGDYEQYF
.	TRBV25-1	TRBJ2-1	.	TGTGCCAGCAACGGCTACAATGAGCAGTTCTTC	CASNGYNEQFF
TRBD1	TRBV4-1	TRBJ1-5	.	TGCGCCAGCAGCCGCGACAGGGGGAATCAGCCCCAGCATTTT	CASSRDRGNQPQHF
TRBD1	TRBV7-9	TRBJ2-1	.	TGTGCCAGCAGCTTAGATGGGGACAGGTACAATGAGCAGTTCTTC	CASSLDGDRYNEQFF
.	TRBV19	TRBJ1-3	.	TGTGCCAGTAGCCCGCGCGGGTTCAACTCTGGAAACACCATATATTTT	CASSPRGFNSGNTIYF
TRBD2	TRBV6-4	TRBJ2-2	medium-sized	TGTGCCAGCAGTAGCGGGAGCACCGGGGAGCTGTTTTTT	CASSSGSTGELFF
TRBD1	TRBV7-9	TRBJ2-5	.	TGTGCCAGCAGCTCCCCCTTGACAGGGCGAGAGACCCAGTACTTC	CASSSPLTGRETQYF
TRBD1	TRBV9	TRBJ1-1	.	TGTGCCAGCAGCGTTGACGACAGGGTTGAAGCTTTCTTT	CASSVDDRVEAFF
TRBD2	TRBV7-2	TRBJ2-1	.	TGTGCCAGCAGCTCCTCGACTAGCGGGCATGAGCAGTTCTTC	CASSSSTSGHEQFF
.	TRBV4-1	TRBJ2-1	.	TGCGCCAGCAGCCCCCGGGGGCTAGCGGACCATCTCTCCTACAATGAGCAGTTCTTC	CASSPRGLADHLSYNEQFF
TRBD1	TRBV7-9	TRBJ2-7	.	TGTGCCAGCAGCCAAGACAGGGGCTGGGCCTACGAGCAGTACTTC	CASSQDRGWAYEQYF
.	TRBV19	TRBJ1-1	.	TGTGCCAGTACCTGGGGGAGGGGCGACACTGAAGCTTTCTTT	CASTWGRGDTEAFF
TRBD1	TRBV5-1	TRBJ2-5	.	TGCGCCAGCAGCTTGGGACAGGGGGCTAGGGAGACCCAGTACTTC	CASSLGQGARETQYF
TRBD2	TRBV19	TRBJ2-7	.	TGTGCCAGTAGTGGGGCTAGCGGCTACGAGCAGTACTTC	CASSGASGYEQYF
TRBD2	TRBV25-1	TRBJ2-5	.	TGTGCCAGCAGTGATTGGACTAGCGGGCAAGAGACCCAGTACTTC	CASSDWTSGQETQYF
.	TRBV28	TRBJ1-5	.	TGTGCCAGCAGTTCCCCGGGATATCAGCCCCAGCATTTT	CASSSPGYQPQHF
TRBD2	TRBV2	TRBJ2-7	once	TGTGCCAGCAGTCCCATAGCGGGAGTAAGGACCTACGAGCAGTACTTC	CASSPIAGVRTYEQYF
TRBD1	TRBV4-2	TRBJ1-1	.	TGTGCCAGCAGCCAAGATAGGACAGGGTGGCCTGAAGCTTTCTTT	CASSQDRTGWPEAFF
.	TRBV5-1	TRBJ2-4	.	TGCGCCAGCAGCTTCGGGCTGCCCGCTGGACAGAAAAACATTCAGTACTTC	CASSFGLPAGQKNIQYF
TRBD2	TRBV6-4	TRBJ2-1	.	TGTGCCAGCAGTGAAAACACCGGGACTAGCGGGAGTTACAATGAGCAGTTCTTC	CASSENTGTSGSYNEQFF
TRBD2	TRBV5-6	TRBJ2-1	.	TGTGCCAGCAGCTTGGCCCGGCTAGCGGGTAGTAATGAGCAGTTCTTC	CASSLARLAGSNEQFF
.	TRBV28	TRBJ1-1	.	TGTGCCAGCAGTTTTTCTTGGGAGGGAAACACTGAAGCTTTCTTT	CASSFSWEGNTEAFF
TRBD1	TRBV6-5	TRBJ1-1	.	TGTGCCAGCAGTTATCTGGCAGGGGGCATGAACACTGAAGCTTTCTTT	CASSYLAGGMNTEAFF
TRBD2	TRBV6-5	TRBJ2-1	.	TGTGCCAGCAGTTACCATCGCGGGGGGTCCTACAATGAGCAGTTCTTC	CASSYHRGGSYNEQFF
.	TRBV11-2	TRBJ2-1	.	TGTGCCAGCAGCATACTGGGACACCTAAGCTCCTACAATGAGCAGTTCTTC	CASSILGHLSSYNEQFF
.	TRBV11-2	TRBJ2-7	.	TGTGCCAGCAGCTTAGATCCGGGCTCCCCGGGGGAGCAGTACTTC	CASSLDPGSPGEQYF
TRBD1	TRBV6-5	TRBJ2-7	.	TGTGCCAGCAGTTTGGTGACAGGGACCCACGAGCAGTACTTC	CASSLVTGTHEQYF
.	TRBV7-9	TRBJ2-7	.	TGTGCCAGCAGCTACGACAGCACCTACGAGCAGTACTTC	CASSYDSTYEQYF
.	TRBV27	TRBJ1-1	.	TGTGCCAGCAGTTTCAATTCGAACACTGAAGCTTTCTTT	CASSFNSNTEAFF